This entry lists 28 T cell receptor beta chains sequenced from one sample in a study of T cells in Graves' hyperthyroidism and ophthalmopathy. The TCR beta CDR3 regions underwent amplification using RNA transcripts as the source. The primer set for the first-round RT-PCR of the TCR CDR3 was HTBI. TCRdb reprocessed the multiplex PCR reads with MiXCR, giving one entry per CDR3 protein. The sample carries 530,000 or so distinct CDR3 sequences, around 46% recorded once. Input material: peripheral blood or thyroid tissue (not recorded which). The receptors were gathered from a woman between 18 and 29 years old with Graves' hyperthyroidism.

This clonotype showed up many times. As DNA, the CDR3 is TGTGCCAGCAGCTGGGGGGGGCCTGAAGCTTTCTTT. This translates into CASSWGGPEAFF. The gene calls are TRBV5-8 and TRBJ1-1, with D perhaps matching TRBD1 (6 bases). CDR3 size: 12 residues. Trimming stripped 3 bases from V and 6 bases from J, with 9 bases between. Per the germline V gene, CDR1 is SGHTS and CDR2 is YDEGEE.

This clonotype was found a few times. The CDR3 bases are TGCGCCAGCAGCTTGAGTCCTCCTGAAGCTTTCTTT. Protein product: CASSLSPPEAFF. The J gene is TRBJ1-1, the V gene TRBV5-1; no reliable D call. Germline assignment: CDR1 SGHRS and CDR2 YFSETQ. Trimming took 1 base from V and 6 from J, leaving 7 bases between them. The CDR3 length is 12 residues.

This clonotype was counted many times. The gene calls are TRBV24-1 and TRBJ1-5; TRBD1 matches 9 bases. Germline CDR1 is KGHDR and CDR2 is SFDVKD. V gave up 2 bases and J gave up 4 bases; unmatched junction bases: 2. The CDR3 is 15 amino acids. This chain's CDR3 is CATSDSGTGNQPQHF. The DNA of the CDR3 is TGTGCCACCAGTGATTCTGGGACAGGGAATCAGCCCCAGCATTTT.

The chain links TRBV19 to TRBJ1-3, with no clear D. Germline V gene data show CDR1 as LNHDA and CDR2 as SQIVND (reference sequence). Deletions cut 4 bases from V and 0 bases from J, with 7 bases between. The CDR3 length is 14 residues. The CDR3 protein is CASSTLDSGNTIYF. The CDR3 DNA follows: TGTGCCAGTAGTACCCTTGACTCTGGAAACACCATATATTTT. Looking up the rest from reference TRBV19 and TRBJ1-3 gives the full variable domain: DGGITQSPKYLFRKEGQNVTLSCEQNLNHDAMYWYRQDPGQGLRLIYYSQIVNDFQKGDIAEGYSVSREKKESFPLTVTSAQKNPTAFYLCASSTLDSGNTIYFGEGSWLTVV.

In its sample, this clonotype was seen many times. This sequence joins TRBV27 and TRBJ1-2; D may be TRBD1 (5 bases). CDR3 length: 12 residues. The V gene lost 4 bases and the J gene lost 4 bases, with 7 bases spanning the gap. Germline CDR1 is MNHEY and CDR2 is SMNVEV (reference sequence). The DNA of the CDR3 is TGTGCCAGCAGTTCAGGGCTCTATGGCTACACCTTC. Protein product: CASSSGLYGYTF.

This clonotype was counted a few times. V is TRBV14 and J is TRBJ1-6; D gene ambiguous. V was shortened by 8 bases and J by 10 bases, with 24 bases between the two germline ends. Germline assignment: CDR1 SGHDN and CDR2 FVKESK. The CDR3 length is 16 residues. Written as DNA, the CDR3 is TGTGCCAGCTCACCATTGGGATCCCGCATACGGTCACCCCTCCACTTT. Its protein product is CASSPLGSRIRSPLHF.

This clonotype appeared many times. The V and J genes are TRBV4-2 and TRBJ1-1; 9 nucleotides agree with TRBD1. Germline loops: CDR1 LGHNA, CDR2 YNFKEQ. This CDR3 is 15 amino acids long. V shed 4 bases and J 2 bases; nucleotides not matched to a gene: 5. The CDR3 reads CASSPGTGLNTEAFF. The CDR3 DNA reads TGTGCCAGCAGCCCCGGGACAGGGCTAAACACTGAAGCTTTCTTT.

The gene calls are TRBV7-9 and TRBJ1-1; D perhaps matches TRBD1 (5 bases). V gave up 1 base and J gave up 11 bases, with 14 bases separating them. The CDR3 runs 13 residues. Germline V lookup: CDR1 SEHNR, CDR2 FQNEAQ (reference sequence). Here the CDR3 DNA reads TGTGCCAGCAGCTTAGTAGGGGACCTTGACGCTTTCTTT. Protein sequence: CASSLVGDLDAFF.

This sequence joins TRBV5-7 and TRBJ1-3; the D is unclear. TRBV5-7 falls under the ORF class, with uncertain function. The CDR3 sequence is 12 residues long. V lost 4 bases and J 11 bases, leaving 13 bases between the germline ends. The CDR3 region has the DNA TGTGCCAGCAGCCCGGATGGGAGACCCATATATTTT. Its translation is CASSPDGRPIYF.

This clonotype was counted many times. This rearrangement joins TRBV20-1 to TRBJ2-6; a weak D match, TRBD1 (5 bases). Trimming cost V 3 bases and J 5 bases, with 8 bases left between them. The CDR3 has 13 amino acids. Per germline, CDR1 DFQATT and CDR2 SNEGSKA (reference sequence). CDR3 region: CSASRGRANVLTF. The CDR3 DNA reads as TGCAGTGCTAGTAGGGGTCGGGCCAACGTCCTGACTTTC.

This clonotype was detected ten times or more. The rearrangement joins TRBV20-1 to TRBJ2-5; 8 nucleotides agree with TRBD2. Germline-derived CDR1 and CDR2 are DFQATT and SNEGSKA (reference sequence). J lost 3 bases, V lost 0 bases, and 6 bases had no gene match. This CDR3 contains 15 residues. DNA of the CDR3: TGCAGTGCTAGAGATAGCGGGATCAGCAAAGAGACCCAGTACTTC. This gives the protein CSARDSGISKETQYF.

Details on this clonotype: A much larger clone is a single base away; this may be a read error. The gene calls are TRBV6-5 and TRBJ2-7, with D possibly being TRBD1 (6 bases). Looked up from germline, CDR1 is MNHEY and CDR2 is SVGAGI. This CDR3 is 14 amino acids long. The CDR3 sequence is CASSYSDSSYGQYF. The CDR3 DNA is TGTGCCAGCAGTTACTCGGACAGCTCCTACGGGCAGTACTTC.

CDR3 sequence: CASSEELGNSGNTIYF. In nucleotides, the CDR3 is TGTGCCAGCAGTGAAGAGCTAGGGAACTCTGGAAACACCATATATTTT. The chain joins TRBV6-1 to TRBJ1-3, with D uncertain. The CDR3 has 16 residues. The V and J ends lost 1 base and 0 bases respectively, with 10 bases between them. CDR1 MNHNS and CDR2 SASEGT come from the germline V gene.

The chain couples TRBV12-5 to TRBJ1-5; unclear D gene. This CDR3 has 11 amino acids. Deletions cut 0 bases from V and 13 bases from J, with 7 bases between. Germline V lookup: CDR1 LGHNT, CDR2 FRNRAP. As DNA, the CDR3 is TGTGCTAGTGGTTTGGTTGCGGGACAGCATTTT. Residues: CASGLVAGQHF. Full variable domain (remainder filled in from reference TRBV12-5 and TRBJ1-5): DARVTQTPRHKVTEMGQEVTMRCQPILGHNTVFWYRQTMMQGLELLAYFRNRAPLDDSGMPKDRFSAEMPDATLATLKIQPSEPRDSAVYFCASGLVAGQHFGDGTRLSIL.

The chain recombines TRBV7-2 with TRBJ2-4; unclear D gene. The length of the CDR3 is 15 residues. Trimming took off 6 bases at V and 0 bases at J, with 12 bases between the two ends. Germline lookup yields CDR1 SGHTA and CDR2 FQGNSA. CDR3 in DNA: TGTGCCAGCAGTCGTGAGCCTTTAGCCAAAAACATTCAGTACTTC. This encodes CASSREPLAKNIQYF.

There are a few counts of this clonotype. This chain uses TRBV7-9 with TRBJ2-7; 12 bases line up with TRBD2. V was clipped by 2 bases and J by 4 bases; unmatched bases: 9. CDR1 and CDR2 from the germline V gene are SEHNR and FQNEAQ (reference sequence). The CDR3 has 17 residues. In DNA form, the CDR3 reads TGTGCCAGCAGCTTAATTGGTTGGGGGACTAGCGGGTACGAGCAGTACTTC. Amino acids: CASSLIGWGTSGYEQYF.

V usage is TRBV20-1 and J usage is TRBJ2-7; no firm D call. Trimming pared 3 bases from V and 7 bases from J, leaving 22 bases between. The CDR3 covers 15 residues. CDR1 is DFQATT and CDR2 is SNEGSKA in the germline V gene (reference sequence). CDR3 protein: CSARVLASSYNEQYF. As DNA, the CDR3 is TGCAGTGCTAGGGTACTGGCGAGCTCCTACAATGAGCAGTACTTC.

Turning to this clonotype: A much larger clone sits a single nucleotide away, making a read error possible. V gene TRBV29-1 combines with J gene TRBJ2-7; no firm D call. The germline CDR1 and CDR2 sequences are SQVTM and ANQGSEA. The CDR3 has 12 residues. The CDR3 bases are TGCAGCGTTTCTCACCTGTCCTACGGGCAGTACTTC. This codes for CSVSHLSYGQYF.

This clonotype was picked up many times. The chain combines TRBV7-2 with TRBJ2-7; D unclear. The CDR3 is made up of 14 amino acids. V lost 0 bases, J lost 5 bases, and 11 bases lay in between. Germline CDR1 reads SGHTA; CDR2 reads FQGNSA. The CDR3 DNA follows: TGTGCCAGCAGCTTAGCAGGGATTTGGGACGAGCAGTACTTC. Amino acid sequence: CASSLAGIWDEQYF.

The chain uses TRBV29-1 and TRBJ1-1; D unresolved. The CDR3 totals 12 residues. Germline CDR1 SQVTM, CDR2 ANQGSEA. Deletions cut 3 bases from V and 2 bases from J, with 7 bases between. CDR3: CSVEGGNTEAFF. Written as DNA, the CDR3 is TGCAGCGTTGAGGGTGGAAACACTGAAGCTTTCTTT. The complete variable domain, with remaining parts taken from reference TRBV29-1 and TRBJ1-1, reads SAVISQKPSRDICQRGTSLTIQCQVDSQVTMMFWYRQQPGQSLTLIATANQGSEATYESGFVIDKFPISRPNLTFSTLTVSNMSPEDSSIYLCSVEGGNTEAFFGQGTRLTVV.

The chain couples TRBV20-1 to TRBJ2-1; the D is unclear. The DNA end favors TRBJ2-7, so the J call may be wrong. This CDR3 has 16 residues. Germline V lookup: CDR1 DFQATT, CDR2 SNEGSKA (reference sequence). CDR3 sequence (DNA): TGCAGTGCTAGAGAACCAATCTTTGGCCCCTACAATGAGCAGTACTTC. Translated: CSAREPIFGPYNEQYF.

This clonotype has at least ten counts. The V gene is TRBV20-1, the J gene TRBJ2-7; 7 bases map to TRBD2. The length of the CDR3 is 13 residues. J lost 2 bases, V lost 4 bases, and 5 bases had no gene match. The V gene's germline CDR1 is DFQATT and CDR2 SNEGSKA (reference sequence). The CDR3 bases are TGCAGTGCTAAAACTAGCGTCCCCTACGAGCAGTACTTC. This codes for CSAKTSVPYEQYF.

This clonotype was seen a single time. This rearrangement joins TRBV7-9 to TRBJ2-5, with TRBD1 matching over 7 bases. J was trimmed by 9 bases and V by 5 bases; bases with no gene match: 9. The germline gives CDR1 SEHNR, CDR2 FQNEAQ (reference sequence). The CDR3 sequence is 13 residues long. The CDR3 DNA follows: TGTGCCAGCAGCACGGGACAGATCCGGGCCCAGTACTTC. Translated, it gives CASSTGQIRAQYF. The complete variable domain, with remaining parts taken from reference TRBV7-9 and TRBJ2-5, reads DTGVSQNPRHKITKRGQNVTFRCDPISEHNRLYWYRQTLGQGPEFLTYFQNEAQLEKSRLLSDRFSAERPKGSFSTLEIQRTEQGDSAMYLCASSTGQIRAQYFGPGTRLLVL.

This clonotype appeared a single time. The chain has TRBV10-3 and TRBJ1-5, with TRBD1 matching over 12 bases. From germline, CDR1 is ENHRY and CDR2 SYGVKD. Germline trimming cut 6 bases from V and 4 bases from J; bases unmatched to any gene: 4. The CDR3 loop spans 15 amino acids. The CDR3 nucleotides read TGTGCCATCAGGGGACAGGGGGCAAAAAATCAGCCCCAGCATTTT. Protein sequence: CAIRGQGAKNQPQHF.

The sample holds many counts of this clonotype. The gene calls are TRBV6-1 and TRBJ2-7; D is unresolved. V shed 1 base and J shed 5 bases, with 9 bases lying between them. The CDR3 spans 13 residues. Germline assignment: CDR1 MNHNS and CDR2 SASEGT. CDR3 loop: CASSEGRRDEQYF. In DNA, the CDR3 is TGTGCCAGCAGTGAAGGTCGGCGCGACGAGCAGTACTTC.

The chain couples TRBV19 to TRBJ1-1; D is unclear. This CDR3 is built from 16 residues. Germline loops: CDR1 LNHDA, CDR2 SQIVND (reference sequence). V was shortened by 6 bases and J by 0 bases, with 17 bases between the two germline ends. CDR3 amino acids: CASRRLAGRMNTEAFF. The CDR3 nucleotides read TGTGCCAGTAGAAGACTCGCGGGGAGGATGAACACTGAAGCTTTCTTT.

This clonotype was observed many times. This chain connects TRBV6-5 to TRBJ1-1; D uncertain. The CDR3 covers 14 residues. Germline-derived CDR1 and CDR2 are MNHEY and SVGAGI. Trimming cost V 2 bases and J 1 base, with 8 bases left between them. CDR3 protein: CASSYQLGNTEAFF. The DNA for the CDR3 is TGTGCCAGCAGTTACCAGCTGGGGAACACTGAAGCTTTCTTT.

This clonotype was counted many times. The chain joins TRBV4-1 to TRBJ1-4; 7 bases map to TRBD1. The CDR3 covers 17 residues. J lost 0 bases, V lost 3 bases, and 7 bases had no gene match. The germline CDR1 and CDR2 sequences are MGHRA and YSYEKL. The CDR3: CASSQESGGTTNEKLFF. The CDR3 DNA is TGCGCCAGCAGCCAGGAATCAGGGGGAACAACTAATGAAAAACTGTTTTTT.